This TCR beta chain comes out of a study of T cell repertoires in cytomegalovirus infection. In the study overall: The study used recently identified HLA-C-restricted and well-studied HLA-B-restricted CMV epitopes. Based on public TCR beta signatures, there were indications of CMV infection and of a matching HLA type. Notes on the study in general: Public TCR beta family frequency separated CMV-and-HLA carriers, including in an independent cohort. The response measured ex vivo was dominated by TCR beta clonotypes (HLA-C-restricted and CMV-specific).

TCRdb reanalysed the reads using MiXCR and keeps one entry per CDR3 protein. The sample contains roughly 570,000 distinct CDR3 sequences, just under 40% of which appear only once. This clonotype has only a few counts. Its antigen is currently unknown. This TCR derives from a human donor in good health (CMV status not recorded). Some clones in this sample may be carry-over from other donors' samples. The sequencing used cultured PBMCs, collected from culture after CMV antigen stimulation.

CDR3 bases: TGTGCCAGCAGTTCCCGACAGGGAGGCCAGTACTTC. Translating gives CASSSRQGGQYF. The V gene is TRBV6-2 or TRBV6-3, the J gene TRBJ2-7; a possible D gene is TRBD1 (7 bases). Germline V lookup: CDR1 MNHEY, CDR2 SVGEGT. The CDR3 extends over 12 amino acids. Between the trimmed V and J ends, which lost 4 bases and 10 bases, there was a span of 14 bases.